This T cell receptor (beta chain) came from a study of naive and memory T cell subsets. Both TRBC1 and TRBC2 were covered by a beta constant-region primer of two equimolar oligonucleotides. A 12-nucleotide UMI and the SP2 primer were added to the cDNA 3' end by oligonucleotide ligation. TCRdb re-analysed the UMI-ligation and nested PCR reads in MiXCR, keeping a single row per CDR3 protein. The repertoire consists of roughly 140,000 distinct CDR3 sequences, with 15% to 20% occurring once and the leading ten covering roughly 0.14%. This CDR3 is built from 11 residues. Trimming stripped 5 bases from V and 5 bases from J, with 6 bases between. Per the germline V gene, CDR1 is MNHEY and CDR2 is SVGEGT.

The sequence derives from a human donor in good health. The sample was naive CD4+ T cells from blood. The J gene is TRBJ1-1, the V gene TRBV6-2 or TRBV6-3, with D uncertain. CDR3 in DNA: TGTGCCAGCAGTCGAGGGACTGAAGCTTTCTTT. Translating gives CASSRGTEAFF.